This is a list of T cell receptor beta chains from one sample in a study of shared clonotypes between healthy human individuals. The repertoire was sequenced with immunoSEQ multiplex PCR; TCRdb's copy has only in-frame clones and lacks some. In the table there are approximately 500,000 clones, about 96% of which are singletons. Sequencing used naive CD4+ T cells sorted from blood. These receptors all stem from a woman in her twenties or thirties in good health. Each CDR3 is given with its conserved first and last residue. A D gene is named only where the DNA matches it firmly. Not every row has a clone size; where given, it reads once, few, many or a size class.

j_gene	d_gene	abundance	len	v_gene	CDR3aa	CDR3nt
TRBJ1-4	-	-	16	TRBV2	CASSEVSRVAYEKLFF	TGTGCCAGCAGTGAAGTTAGCAGGGTAGCGTATGAAAAACTGTTTTTT
TRBJ2-7	-	-	13	TRBV19	CASSRDGPYEQYF	TGTGCCAGTAGTAGGGACGGCCCCTACGAGCAGTACTTC
TRBJ2-1	TRBD2	-	15	TRBV28	CASEAGTSHYNEQFF	TGTGCCAGCGAAGCCGGGACTAGCCACTACAATGAGCAGTTCTTC
TRBJ1-5	-	few	14	TRBV28	CASSPGTTPEPQHF	TGTGCCAGCAGTCCCGGGACGACTCCGGAGCCCCAGCATTTT
TRBJ2-7	-	-	15	TRBV5-1	CASSFLAAGGSEQYF	TGCGCCAGCAGCTTTTTAGCGGCAGGGGGTTCCGAGCAGTACTTC
TRBJ2-1	-	-	14	TRBV4-2	CASSQDVTYNEQFF	TGTGCCAGCAGCCAAGATGTGACGTACAATGAGCAGTTCTTC
TRBJ1-1	-	-	14	TRBV29-1	CSVLHKARGTEAFF	TGCAGCGTACTTCACAAGGCCCGGGGCACTGAAGCTTTCTTT
TRBJ1-3	-	-	15	TRBV7-2	CASSLVESSGNTIYF	TGTGCCAGCAGCTTAGTGGAGAGCTCTGGAAACACCATATATTTT
TRBJ2-1	-	-	15	TRBV27	CASSATPASYNEQFF	TGTGCCAGCAGTGCCACACCAGCCTCATACAATGAGCAGTTCTTC
TRBJ2-1	TRBD2	-	17	TRBV18	CASSPPGSGSSYNEQFF	TGTGCCAGCTCACCTCCGGGTAGCGGGAGCTCCTACAATGAGCAGTTCTTC
TRBJ1-2	TRBD1	-	16	TRBV10-3	CAIWTGRSRANYGYTF	TGTGCCATATGGACAGGGCGGTCCCGGGCTAACTATGGCTACACCTTC
TRBJ1-5	-	-	13	TRBV19	CASSIVNDQPQHF	TGTGCCAGTAGTATCGTCAATGATCAGCCCCAGCATTTT
TRBJ2-1	TRBD2	-	16	TRBV5-4	CASSVPLAGGGHEQFF	TGTGCCAGCAGCGTACCTCTAGCGGGAGGTGGTCATGAGCAGTTCTTC
TRBJ2-2	TRBD1	-	16	TRBV7-9	CASSLGQGRDTGELFF	TGTGCCAGCAGCTTAGGACAGGGTCGGGACACCGGGGAGCTGTTTTTT
TRBJ2-5	-	-	15	TRBV4-1	CASSQVPGVGETQYF	TGCGCCAGCAGCCAAGTCCCCGGGGTGGGGGAGACCCAGTACTTC
TRBJ2-1	-	-	16	TRBV5-1	CASSRDADISYNEQFF	TGCGCCAGCAGCAGGGACGCGGATATCTCCTACAATGAGCAGTTCTTC
TRBJ2-3	-	few	13	TRBV19	CASREPEPGTQYF	TGTGCCAGCCGAGAACCGGAGCCAGGTACGCAGTATTTT
TRBJ1-2	-	-	14	TRBV28	CASSFSVGNYGYTF	TGTGCCAGCAGTTTCAGCGTCGGAAACTATGGCTACACCTTC
TRBJ1-1	-	-	11	TRBV28	CATGGITEAFF	TGTGCCACCGGGGGAATCACTGAAGCTTTCTTT
TRBJ1-2	-	-	14	TRBV28	CASSLVQPNYGYTF	TGTGCCAGCAGTTTGGTGCAGCCCAACTATGGCTACACCTTC
TRBJ2-3	TRBD2	-	14	TRBV5-4	CASRLAGASDTQYF	TGTGCCAGCAGACTAGCGGGAGCGTCAGATACGCAGTATTTT
TRBJ2-7	-	-	14	TRBV5-5	CASSLVQGGYEQYF	TGTGCCAGCAGCTTGGTACAGGGAGGCTACGAGCAGTACTTC
TRBJ1-2	-	-	12	TRBV6-1	CASSEVDYGYTF	TGTGCCAGCAGTGAAGTAGACTATGGCTACACCTTC
TRBJ2-3	-	-	14	TRBV11-3	CASSPGLFTDTQYF	TGTGCCAGCAGCCCGGGACTGTTCACAGATACGCAGTATTTT
TRBJ2-1	-	-	15	TRBV2	CASRTDFFSYNEQFF	TGTGCCAGCAGAACGGACTTCTTCTCCTACAATGAGCAGTTCTTC
TRBJ1-6	-	-	13	TRBV5-1	CASSLGSSTPLHF	TGCGCCAGCAGCTTGGGAAGCTCCACACCCCTCCACTTT
TRBJ2-5	TRBD1	-	16	TRBV7-2	CASSLALGTGLETQYF	TGTGCCAGCAGCTTAGCGTTGGGGACAGGGCTAGAGACCCAGTACTTC